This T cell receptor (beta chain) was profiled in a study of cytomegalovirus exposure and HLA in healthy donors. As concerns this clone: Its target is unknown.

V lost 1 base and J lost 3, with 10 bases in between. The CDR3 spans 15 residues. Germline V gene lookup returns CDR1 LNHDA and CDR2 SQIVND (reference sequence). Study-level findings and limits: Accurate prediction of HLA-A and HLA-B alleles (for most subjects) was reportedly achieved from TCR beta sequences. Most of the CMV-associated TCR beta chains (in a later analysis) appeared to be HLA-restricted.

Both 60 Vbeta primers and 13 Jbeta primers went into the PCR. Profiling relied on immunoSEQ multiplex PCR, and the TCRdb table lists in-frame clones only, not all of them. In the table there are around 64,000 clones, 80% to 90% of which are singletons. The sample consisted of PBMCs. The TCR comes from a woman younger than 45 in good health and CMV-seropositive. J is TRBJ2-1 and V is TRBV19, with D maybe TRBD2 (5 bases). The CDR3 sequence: CASSIGERIYNEQFF. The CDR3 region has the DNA TGTGCCAGTAGTATAGGGGAGCGGATCTACAATGAGCAGTTCTTC.